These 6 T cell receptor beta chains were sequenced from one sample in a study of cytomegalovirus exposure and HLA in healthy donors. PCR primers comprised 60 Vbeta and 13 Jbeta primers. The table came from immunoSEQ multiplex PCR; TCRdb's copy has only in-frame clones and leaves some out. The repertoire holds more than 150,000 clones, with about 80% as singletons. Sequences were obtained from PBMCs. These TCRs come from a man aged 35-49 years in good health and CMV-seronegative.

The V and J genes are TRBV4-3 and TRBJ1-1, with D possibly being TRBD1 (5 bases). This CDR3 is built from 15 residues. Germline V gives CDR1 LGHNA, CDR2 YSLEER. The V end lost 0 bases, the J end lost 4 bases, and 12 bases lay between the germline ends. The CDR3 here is CASSQDRASRTEAFF. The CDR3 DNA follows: TGCGCCAGCAGCCAAGACAGGGCGAGTCGCACTGAAGCTTTCTTT.

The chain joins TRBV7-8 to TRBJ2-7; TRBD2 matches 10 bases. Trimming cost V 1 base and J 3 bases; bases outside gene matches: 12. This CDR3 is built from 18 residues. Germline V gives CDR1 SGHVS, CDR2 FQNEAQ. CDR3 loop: CASSLGTSGASKLYEQYF. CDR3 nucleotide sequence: TGTGCCAGCAGCTTAGGGACTAGCGGAGCCTCCAAACTCTACGAGCAGTACTTC. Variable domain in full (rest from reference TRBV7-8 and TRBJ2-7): GAGVSQSPRYKVAKRGQDVALRCDPISGHVSLFWYQQALGQGPEFLTYFQNEAQLDKSGLPSDRFFAERPEGSVSTLKIQRTQQEDSAVYLCASSLGTSGASKLYEQYFGPGTRLTVT.

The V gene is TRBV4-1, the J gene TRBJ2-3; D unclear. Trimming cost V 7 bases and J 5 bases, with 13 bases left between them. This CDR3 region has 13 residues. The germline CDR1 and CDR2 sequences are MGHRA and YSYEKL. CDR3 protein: CASTGSRQDTQYF. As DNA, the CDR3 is TGCGCCAGCACCGGGTCCCGGCAAGATACGCAGTATTTT.

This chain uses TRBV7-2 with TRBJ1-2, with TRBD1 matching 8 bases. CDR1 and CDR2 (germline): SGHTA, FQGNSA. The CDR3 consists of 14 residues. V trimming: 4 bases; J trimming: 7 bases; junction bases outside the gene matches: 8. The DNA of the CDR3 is TGTGCCAGCAGCTCCCACAGGACAGGGAGTGGCTACACCTTC. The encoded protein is CASSSHRTGSGYTF.

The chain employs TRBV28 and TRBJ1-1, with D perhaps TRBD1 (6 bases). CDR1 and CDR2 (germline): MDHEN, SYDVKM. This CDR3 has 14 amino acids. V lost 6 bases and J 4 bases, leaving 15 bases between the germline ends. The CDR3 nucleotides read TGTGCCAGCAGCTCAGCTGACAGGAGCACTGAAGCTTTCTTT. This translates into CASSSADRSTEAFF.

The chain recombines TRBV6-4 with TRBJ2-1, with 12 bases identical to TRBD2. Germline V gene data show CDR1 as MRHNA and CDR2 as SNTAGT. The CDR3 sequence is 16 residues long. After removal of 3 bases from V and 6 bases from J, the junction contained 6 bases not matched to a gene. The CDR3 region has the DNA TGTGCCAGCAGTGAAGCCGGGACTAGCGGGTCCAATGAGCAGTTCTTC. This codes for CASSEAGTSGSNEQFF.